This TCR beta chain appears in the sequencing data of a study of blood T cell repertoires in COVID-19. Overall study: Material from acute and convalescent COVID-19 was sourced from the United States, Italy and Spain. T cells, B-cell-depleted T cells, or PBMCs provided the cDNA or gDNA that served as material.

Enrolment of Seattle patients took place during active infection, and they were followed longitudinally. CDR3 size: 14 residues. From germline, CDR1 is SEHNR and CDR2 FQNEAQ (reference sequence). Trimming left V 1 base short and J 7 bases short, with 13 bases between. Methods used by the authors: Amplification with reference gene primers provided the estimates of nucleated cell counts. Measured with immunoSEQ multiplex PCR; TCRdb has only the in-frame clones, and not every one. The V and J calls and the clone size are those of that table, but D and trimming were determined from the DNA. This sample has around 180,000 clones; around 85% occur once, and the top ten carry approximately 6.9%.

Material: peripheral blood. The gene calls are TRBV7-9 and TRBJ1-2; no reliable D call. The receptor's source is an older man with COVID-19, enrolled during active disease. The CDR3 loop reads CASSLVARHAGYTF. The CDR3 DNA sequence: TGTGCCAGCAGCTTAGTGGCGAGACACGCTGGCTACACCTTC.